The 27 T cell receptor beta chains in this list originate from one sample, sequenced in a study of T cell clonotyping in hematopoietic cell transplantation. Some clones are missing from TCRdb's copy, which holds only in-frame ones; the method was immunoSEQ multiplex PCR. The data contain 37,000 or so clones, 80% to 90% of them seen just once; the ten biggest clones take up almost 2%. Sequenced: peripheral blood mononuclear cells. The source is a woman between 40 and 55 years old in good health. Some clones in this sample may be carry-over from other donors' samples.

The chain has TRBV7-3 and TRBJ1-1; 9 nucleotides match TRBD1. With V trimmed by 2 bases and J by 1 base, 5 bases remained unmatched. The CDR3 consists of 16 residues. Germline CDR1 SGHTA, CDR2 FQGTGA. The CDR3 here is CASSLQQGAENTEAFF. DNA for the CDR3: TGTGCCAGCAGCTTACAACAGGGGGCCGAGAACACTGAAGCTTTCTTT. The variable domain in full, with the rest retrieved from reference TRBV7-3 and TRBJ1-1, is GAGVSQTPSNKVTEKGKYVELRCDPISGHTALYWYRQSLGQGPEFLIYFQGTGAADDSGLPNDRFFAVRPEGSVSTLKIQRTERGDSAVYLCASSLQQGAENTEAFFGQGTRLTVV.

The chain recombines TRBV4-1 with TRBJ2-5; D remains unclear. Germline CDR1 MGHRA, CDR2 YSYEKL. Trimming took 0 bases from V and 1 from J, leaving 6 bases between them. This CDR3 comprises 14 residues. The CDR3 DNA reads as TGCGCCAGCAGCCAAGACGGCAGCCAAGAGACCCAGTACTTC. Encoded protein: CASSQDGSQETQYF.

The chain uses TRBV25-1 and TRBJ1-4; 7 bases are shared with TRBD1. With 6 bases clipped from V and 11 bases from J, the junction kept 6 bases outside the gene matches. The CDR3 loop spans 12 amino acids. The germline V gene encodes CDR1 MGHDK and CDR2 SYGVNS. The CDR3: CASSRGYGKLFF. In DNA form, the CDR3 reads TGTGCCAGCAGCAGGGGGTATGGGAAACTGTTTTTT.

This clone was detected only once. The chain carries TRBV19 and TRBJ1-2; no firm D call. This CDR3 spans 13 amino acids. The V gene lost 3 bases and the J gene lost 1 base, with 6 bases spanning the gap. CDR1 is LNHDA and CDR2 is SQIVND in the germline V gene (reference sequence). The CDR3 loop reads CASSIVSNYGYTF. The CDR3 nucleotides are TGTGCCAGTAGTATTGTTAGTAACTATGGCTACACCTTC.

The J gene is TRBJ1-5, the V gene TRBV28; D remains ambiguous. This CDR3 has 18 amino acids. V lost 8 bases, J lost 0 bases, and 23 bases lay in between. Per germline, CDR1 MDHEN and CDR2 SYDVKM. Here the CDR3 DNA reads TGTGCCAGCCGGGGTGGTTACCCAATCCCTGCTAGCAATCAGCCCCAGCATTTT. This encodes CASRGGYPIPASNQPQHF.

In DNA, the CDR3 is TGTGCCAGCAGTTCGGTTACGGGGAAGGGCGGCTACACCTTC. Translating gives CASSSVTGKGGYTF. The V gene is TRBV11-2, the J gene TRBJ1-2; D unresolved. Germline V gene sequence: CDR1 SGHAT, CDR2 FQNNGV. The CDR3 is 14 residues long. Trimming left V 6 bases short and J 8 bases short, with 19 bases between.

The chain couples TRBV28 to TRBJ1-4; D remains unclear. The V gene's germline CDR1 is MDHEN and CDR2 SYDVKM. Between the trimmed V and J ends, which lost 3 bases and 6 bases, there was a span of 14 bases. The CDR3 runs 15 residues. The CDR3 spells CASSFFTGAYEKLFF. The CDR3, as DNA: TGTGCCAGCAGTTTTTTTACTGGAGCTTATGAAAAACTGTTTTTT.

A single count supports this clone. V is TRBV4-1 and J is TRBJ1-1, with D unresolved. Germline V gene sequence: CDR1 MGHRA, CDR2 YSYEKL. Trimming stripped 0 bases from V and 1 base from J, with 6 bases between. The CDR3 consists of 14 residues. CDR3 nucleotides: TGCGCCAGCAGCCAAGAACCCGGGAACACTGAAGCTTTCTTT. It yields the protein CASSQEPGNTEAFF.

This clone was seen a few times. The rearrangement joins TRBV6-5 to TRBJ2-1, with TRBD1 identical over 9 bases. Germline lookup yields CDR1 MNHEY and CDR2 SVGAGI. The CDR3 extends over 13 amino acids. V trimming: 5 bases; J trimming: 8 bases; junction bases outside the gene matches: 4. CDR3 in amino acids: CASSKQGADEQFF. The CDR3 DNA follows: TGTGCCAGCAGTAAACAGGGGGCGGATGAGCAGTTCTTC.

The chain combines TRBV6-6 with TRBJ1-2, with D hard to call. This CDR3 has 14 residues. Germline loops: CDR1 MNHNY, CDR2 SVGAGI (reference sequence). V lost 5 bases and J lost 6, with 16 bases in between. CDR3 residues: CASSPLITTDGYTF. In nucleotides, the CDR3 is TGTGCCAGCAGTCCCCTAATCACAACGGATGGCTACACCTTC.

The chain is built from TRBV4-3 and TRBJ2-2; 15 bases are a match to TRBD2. CDR3 size: 18 residues. Germline V gene sequence: CDR1 LGHNA, CDR2 YSLEER. The V segment lost 3 bases and the J segment 7 bases; nucleotides outside the gene matches: 9. CDR3 amino acids: CASSQTGLAGGEVGELFF. Here the CDR3 DNA reads TGCGCCAGCAGCCAGACCGGACTAGCGGGAGGGGAGGTCGGGGAGCTGTTTTTT.

The CDR3 spells CASTSRDEQFF. The CDR3 region has the DNA TGTGCCAGCACGTCGCGGGATGAGCAGTTCTTC. The chain joins TRBV19 to TRBJ2-1; maybe TRBD2 (5 bases). The CDR3 spans 11 residues. Germline loops: CDR1 LNHDA, CDR2 SQIVND (reference sequence). Trimming took off 9 bases at V and 8 bases at J, with 11 bases between the two ends.

J is TRBJ1-1 and V is TRBV6-5; D gene unclear. The germline gives CDR1 MNHEY, CDR2 SVGAGI. The CDR3 is made up of 14 amino acids. With 7 bases removed from V and 5 bases from J, the gap between germline ends came to 17 bases. CDR3 in DNA: TGTGCCAGCACTGGAACTCTGGGAGGTACTGAAGCTTTCTTT. This sequence encodes CASTGTLGGTEAFF.

The chain links TRBV11-2 to TRBJ2-3, with D uncertain. Germline loops: CDR1 SGHAT, CDR2 FQNNGV. Trimming shortened V by 1 base and J by 2 bases, and 4 bases separated the two germline ends. The CDR3 extends over 13 amino acids. The CDR3 is CASSLVATDTQYF. CDR3 sequence (DNA): TGTGCCAGCAGCTTAGTTGCCACAGATACGCAGTATTTT.

The chain employs TRBV19 and TRBJ1-5; no firm D call. This CDR3 is 13 amino acids long. V was clipped by 8 bases and J by 3 bases, with 11 bases between them. Per the germline V gene, CDR1 is LNHDA and CDR2 is SQIVND (reference sequence). For the CDR3, the DNA is TGTGCCAGTCGGGATTACTACAATCAGCCCCAGCATTTT. Translating it yields CASRDYYNQPQHF.

For this clone: The junction departs from germline at one end; a sequencing error may be responsible. The chain uses TRBV7-7 and TRBJ1-4; 8 nucleotides align to TRBD1. The CDR3 has 14 residues. Germline V CDR1 and CDR2: SSHAT, FNYEAQ (reference sequence). The CDR3 sequence: CASSPDRANEKLFF. CDR3 DNA sequence: TGTGCTAGCAGCCCGGACAGGGCAAATGAAAAACTGTTTTTT. Variable domain in full (rest from reference TRBV7-7 and TRBJ1-4): GAGVSQSPRYKVTKRGQDVTLRCDPISSHATLYWYQQALGQGPEFLTYFNYEAQPDKSGLPSDRFSAERPEGSISTLTIQRTEQRDSAMYRCASSPDRANEKLFFGSGTQLSVL.

This chain uses TRBV30 with TRBJ2-3, with D unclear. Germline V gives CDR1 GTSNPN, CDR2 SVGIG (reference sequence). Trimming took off 1 base at V and 0 bases at J, with 2 bases between the two ends. CDR3 length equals 12 residues. CDR3 sequence (DNA): TGTGCCTGGAGTGACAGCACAGATACGCAGTATTTT. Encoded protein: CAWSDSTDTQYF.

V usage is TRBV28 and J usage is TRBJ1-2; 7 nucleotides line up with TRBD1. The ends lost 7 bases at V and 5 bases at J; junction bases unmatched: 10. The CDR3 extends over 14 amino acids. Germline V gene lookup returns CDR1 MDHEN and CDR2 SYDVKM. The CDR3 here is CASNTPTGMYGYTF. CDR3 DNA: TGTGCCAGCAACACTCCGACAGGGATGTATGGCTACACCTTC.

Turning to this clone: The junction does not match germline at one end; this may be a read error. The V gene is TRBV5-1, the J gene TRBJ1-1; D might be TRBD1 (5 bases). CDR1 and CDR2 (germline): SGHRS, YFSETQ. The CDR3 loop spans 15 amino acids. Written as DNA, the CDR3 is TGCGCCAGCAGCCCGGCGGCAGGGAGGGGCACTGAAGCTTTTTTT. It specifies CASSPAAGRGTEAFF.

The chain couples TRBV7-3 to TRBJ2-1; D remains unclear. The germline V gene encodes CDR1 SGHTA and CDR2 FQGTGA. With 2 bases removed from V and 8 bases from J, the gap between germline ends came to 10 bases. This CDR3 is 13 amino acids long. The CDR3 protein is CASSLVGSDEQFF. The DNA of the CDR3 is TGTGCCAGCAGCTTAGTTGGATCCGATGAGCAGTTCTTC.

V usage is TRBV2 and J usage is TRBJ2-6; D call uncertain. Germline CDR1 and CDR2: SNHLY and FYNNEI. Trimming took 7 bases from V and 2 from J, leaving 3 bases between them. The CDR3 length is 12 residues. The CDR3 protein is CASNTGANVLTF. CDR3 bases: TGTGCCAGCAACACTGGGGCCAACGTCCTGACTTTC. Full variable domain (rest looked up from reference TRBV2 and TRBJ2-6): EPEVTQTPSHQVTQMGQEVILRCVPISNHLYFYWYRQILGQKVEFLVSFYNNEISEKSEIFDDQFSVERPDGSNFTLKIRSTKLEDSAMYFCASNTGANVLTFGAGSRLTVL.

This clone was picked up one time. This chain connects TRBV5-4 to TRBJ1-4, with a possible D match to TRBD1 (5 bases). CDR1 SGHNT and CDR2 YYREEE come from the germline V gene (reference sequence). The CDR3 is made up of 14 amino acids. V lost 4 bases and J lost 11, with 18 bases in between. The CDR3 region is CASSIAPGSEKLFF. The CDR3 DNA sequence: TGTGCCAGCAGCATCGCCCCAGGGTCGGAGAAACTGTTTTTT.

The chain recombines TRBV5-1 with TRBJ2-5; 10 bases fit TRBD2. This CDR3 is 18 amino acids long. CDR1 SGHRS and CDR2 YFSETQ come from the germline V gene. Unmatched junction bases numbered 16, after V lost 4 bases and J lost 4 bases. The CDR3 protein is CASSPGTLAGVRVETQYF. The DNA for the CDR3 is TGCGCCAGCAGCCCGGGAACGCTAGCGGGAGTTAGGGTAGAGACCCAGTACTTC.

The chain recombines TRBV28 with TRBJ1-4; no firm D call. This CDR3 has 12 residues. Trimming cost V 2 bases and J 8 bases, with 6 bases left between them. Germline values: CDR1 MDHEN, CDR2 SYDVKM. The CDR3 coding sequence is TGTGCCAGCAGTTTAGGCAGGGAAAAACTGTTTTTT. Translation: CASSLGREKLFF.

The chain uses TRBV28 and TRBJ2-1; TRBD2 is a possible D gene (6 bases). Germline V gene data show CDR1 as MDHEN and CDR2 as SYDVKM. Trimming removed 6 bases from V and 7 bases from J, with 10 bases in between. This CDR3 is 12 amino acids long. CDR3 coding DNA: TGTGCCAGCAGCCCGGGACTGAATGAGCAGTTCTTC. Residues: CASSPGLNEQFF.

The chain employs TRBV12-5 and TRBJ1-2, with D unclear. Trimming stripped 2 bases from V and 0 bases from J, with 10 bases between. The CDR3 is made up of 15 amino acids. The germline V gene has CDR1 LGHNT and CDR2 FRNRAP. The DNA for the CDR3 is TGTGCTAGTGGTTTGACAGAGACCGCTAACTATGGCTACACCTTC. Protein sequence: CASGLTETANYGYTF.

The chain employs TRBV9 and TRBJ1-1; D unresolved. There are 13 residues in the CDR3. Germline CDR1 is SGDLS and CDR2 is YYNGEE. Deletions cut 0 bases from V and 3 bases from J, with 6 bases between. The CDR3 region has the DNA TGTGCCAGCAGCGTAGCGGGCTACACTGAAGCTTTCTTT. This encodes CASSVAGYTEAFF.